A selection of T cell receptor beta chains follows, all from one sample in a study of CD8 T cells in Susac syndrome. TCRdb reprocessed the immunoSEQ multiplex PCR reads with MiXCR, giving one entry per CDR3 protein. The data show roughly 140,000 distinct CDR3 sequences, approximately 93% seen once. Sequences were obtained from CD8+ T cells from PBMCs. The receptors here all came from a human donor in good health. The CDR3 runs from the conserved cysteine through the conserved F or W. D genes are given only for firm matches. The size of a clone is reported for some rows only, either as once, few or many, or as a class for expanded clones.

clone_size	d_call	v_call	j_call	cdr3_aa	cdr3_nt
once	NA	TRBV24-1	TRBJ2-5	CATSDRETGYEETQYF	TGTGCCACCAGTGACCGAGAGACAGGATATGAGGAGACCCAGTACTTC
NA	NA	TRBV4-3	TRBJ2-1	CASSQVSRGNEQFF	TGCGCCAGCAGCCAAGTGTCTAGAGGAAATGAGCAGTTCTTC
NA	TRBD2	TRBV27	TRBJ2-5	CASSWGGRAGETQYF	TGTGCCAGCAGTTGGGGCGGGAGGGCCGGCGAGACCCAGTACTTC
NA	NA	TRBV2	TRBJ1-4	CASKLGGLLEKLFF	TGTGCCAGCAAGTTGGGGGGACTTTTGGAAAAACTGTTTTTT
NA	NA	TRBV5-1	TRBJ2-1	CASSLALGLNEQFF	TGCGCCAGCAGCTTGGCTCTGGGACTGAATGAGCAGTTCTTC
NA	TRBD2	TRBV28	TRBJ2-7	CASSLGTMGYEQYF	TGTGCCAGCAGTTTGGGGACTATGGGCTACGAGCAGTACTTC
few	NA	TRBV12-3/TRBV12-4	TRBJ2-1	CASSSWDEQFF	TGTGCCAGCAGTTCCTGGGATGAGCAGTTCTTC
NA	NA	TRBV15	TRBJ2-1	CATSRSRLIHLGYNEQFF	TGTGCCACCAGCAGATCAAGACTTATACACCTGGGCTACAATGAGCAGTTCTTC
NA	NA	TRBV20-1	TRBJ2-3	CSAPRLKGTDTQYF	TGCAGTGCTCCTCGACTTAAAGGCACAGATACGCAGTATTTT
NA	NA	TRBV23-1	TRBJ2-7	CASSQWASREGCRFYEQYF	TGCGCCAGCAGTCAATGGGCAAGTCGGGAAGGATGTAGGTTCTACGAGCAGTACTTC
NA	TRBD2	TRBV20-1	TRBJ2-7	CSARRAGGYEQYF	TGCAGTGCTAGAAGGGCGGGGGGTTACGAGCAGTACTTC
NA	TRBD2	TRBV9	TRBJ2-1	CASSYSGSMTIEQFF	TGTGCCAGCAGCTATAGCGGGAGCATGACGATTGAGCAGTTCTTC
NA	NA	TRBV2	TRBJ2-3	CASSRLGGASTDTQYF	TGTGCCAGCAGTAGACTTGGCGGGGCTAGCACAGATACGCAGTATTTT
NA	TRBD2	TRBV28	TRBJ2-1	CASSLSSGSISEQFF	TGTGCCAGCAGTTTATCCAGCGGGAGTATCAGTGAGCAGTTCTTC
NA	NA	TRBV27	TRBJ1-5	CASTSRGDQPQHF	TGTGCCAGCACATCAAGGGGTGATCAGCCCCAGCATTTT
NA	NA	TRBV6-2/TRBV6-3	TRBJ2-7	CASSYTLYEQYF	TGTGCCAGCAGCTATACACTCTACGAGCAGTACTTC
NA	NA	TRBV7-9	TRBJ2-2	CASSSTGNTGELFF	TGTGCCAGCAGCTCCACAGGGAACACCGGGGAGCTGTTTTTT
NA	TRBD1	TRBV4-2	TRBJ1-1	CASSWGTGAAANTEAFF	TGTGCCAGCAGCTGGGGGACAGGGGCCGCGGCCAACACTGAAGCTTTCTTT
NA	NA	TRBV9	TRBJ2-3	CASSVAVSTDTQYF	TGTGCCAGCAGCGTAGCGGTTAGCACAGATACGCAGTATTTT
NA	NA	TRBV3-1	TRBJ1-5	CASSQDTAGQPQHF	TGTGCCAGCAGCCAAGATACGGCGGGTCAGCCCCAGCATTTT
NA	NA	TRBV13	TRBJ1-1	CASTSGNTEAFF	TGTGCCAGCACCTCCGGGAACACTGAAGCTTTCTTT
NA	NA	TRBV27	TRBJ2-7	CASGPQYEQYF	TGTGCCAGCGGACCTCAGTACGAGCAGTACTTC
NA	TRBD2	TRBV15	TRBJ2-1	CATRGLANNEQFF	TGTGCCACCCGAGGACTAGCCAACAATGAGCAGTTCTTC
NA	TRBD2	TRBV9	TRBJ2-3	CASSVASGRTDTQYF	TGTGCCAGCAGCGTAGCTAGCGGGAGAACAGATACGCAGTATTTT
NA	TRBD2	TRBV20-1	TRBJ2-1	CSARRTSGIEQFF	TGCAGTGCTAGACGGACTAGCGGGATTGAGCAGTTCTTC
NA	TRBD1	TRBV19	TRBJ2-7	CASSITGASYEQYF	TGTGCCAGTAGTATTACAGGGGCATCCTACGAGCAGTACTTC
once	TRBD1	TRBV4-3	TRBJ1-1	CASSPLTGTEAFF	TGCGCCAGCAGCCCTCTGACAGGGACCGAAGCTTTCTTT